The clone carrying this TCR beta chain appeared once. Authors' analysis steps: Nucleated cell number was recorded as an estimate derived from reference gene primer amplification. Sequenced by immunoSEQ multiplex PCR; TCRdb stores in-frame clones only, minus some. The DNA was the basis for D and trimming; V, J and clone size are from that table. The sample has some 97,000 clones, 90% seen once. This record belongs to a study of blood T cell repertoires in COVID-19. Study as a whole: COVID-19 samples from acute and convalescent phases originated in the United States, Italy and Spain. Sources were T cells, B-cell-depleted T cells, or PBMCs; the material itself was cDNA or gDNA.

V dropped 6 bases and J dropped 1 base, with 13 bases sitting between them. Germline assignment: CDR1 SGHNT and CDR2 YENEEA. There are 16 residues in the CDR3. The material sequenced was peripheral blood. This TCR was sampled from a man aged 60-69 years with acute or convalescent COVID-19. The genes are TRBV11-3 and TRBJ1-6, with a weak D call TRBD1 (5 bases). This chain's CDR3 is CASRLTRVSYNSPLHF. The DNA of the CDR3 is TGTGCCAGCAGGTTAACCAGGGTATCCTATAATTCACCCCTCCACTTT.